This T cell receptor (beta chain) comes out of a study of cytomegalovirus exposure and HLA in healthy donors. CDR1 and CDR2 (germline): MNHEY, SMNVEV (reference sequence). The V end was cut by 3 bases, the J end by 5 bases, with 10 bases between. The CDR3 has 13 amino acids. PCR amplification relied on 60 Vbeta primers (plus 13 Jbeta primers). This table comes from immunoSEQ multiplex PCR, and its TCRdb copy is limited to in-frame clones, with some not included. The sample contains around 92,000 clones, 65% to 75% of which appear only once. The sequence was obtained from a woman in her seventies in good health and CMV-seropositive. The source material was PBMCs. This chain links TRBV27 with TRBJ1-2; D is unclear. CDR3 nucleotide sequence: TGTGCCAGCAGTTTTACACAGAGTTATGGCTACACCTTC. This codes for CASSFTQSYGYTF.